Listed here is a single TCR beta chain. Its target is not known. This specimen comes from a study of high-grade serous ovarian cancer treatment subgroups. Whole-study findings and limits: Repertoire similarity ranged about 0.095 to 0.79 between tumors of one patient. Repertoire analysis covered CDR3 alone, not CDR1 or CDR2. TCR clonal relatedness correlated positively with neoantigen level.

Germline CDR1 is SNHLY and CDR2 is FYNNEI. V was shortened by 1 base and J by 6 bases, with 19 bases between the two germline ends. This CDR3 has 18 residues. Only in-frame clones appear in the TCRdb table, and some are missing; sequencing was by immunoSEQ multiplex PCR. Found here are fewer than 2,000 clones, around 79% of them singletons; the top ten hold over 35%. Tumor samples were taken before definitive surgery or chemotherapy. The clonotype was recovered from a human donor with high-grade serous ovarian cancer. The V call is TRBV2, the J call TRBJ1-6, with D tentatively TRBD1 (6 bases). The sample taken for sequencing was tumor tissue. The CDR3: CASSEVRNRAPINSPLHF. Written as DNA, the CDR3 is TGTGCCAGCAGTGAAGTTCGAAACAGGGCGCCCATTAATTCACCCCTCCACTTT. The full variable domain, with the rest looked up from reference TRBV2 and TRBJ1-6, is EPEVTQTPSHQVTQMGQEVILRCVPISNHLYFYWYRQILGQKVEFLVSFYNNEISEKSEIFDDQFSVERPDGSNFTLKIRSTKLEDSAMYFCASSEVRNRAPINSPLHFGNGTRLTVT.